This is a list of T cell receptor beta chains from one sample in a study of Ad26.COV2.S vaccination and SARS-CoV-2 variants. This table comes from immunoSEQ multiplex PCR, and its TCRdb copy is limited to in-frame clones, with some not included. The data contain around 350,000 clones, 90% to 95% of them seen just once; the ten biggest clones take up 3% to 5%. The source material was peripheral blood, sampled after recovery from COVID-19. Source of these receptors: a human donor who had recovered from COVID-19. The CDR3 runs from the conserved cysteine through the conserved F or W. Where a row states a size, it is once, few, many or the class of an expanded clone; other rows omit it.

V gene	J gene	clone size	CDR3 protein
TRBV6-5	TRBJ1-6	NA	CASSYSSGYNSPLHF
TRBV19	TRBJ1-5	few	CASSIDRRGGNSNQPQHF
TRBV12-3/TRBV12-4	TRBJ1-4	NA	CASSWGNAEKLFF
TRBV7-9	TRBJ1-5	NA	CASSATSGTQHF
TRBV15	TRBJ2-1	NA	CATSRDLGTGGNNEQFF
TRBV18	TRBJ1-1	NA	CASSLDENTEAFF
TRBV12-5	TRBJ1-2	NA	CASGLVEQGGYTF
TRBV24-1	TRBJ2-1	NA	CATSDWSSGGAVGEQFF
TRBV6-4	TRBJ1-2	NA	CASSDSGDRARSGYTF
TRBV12-5	TRBJ2-1	NA	CASGWDPKDEQFF
TRBV2	TRBJ2-3	NA	CASRKDRGRADTQYF
TRBV5-5	TRBJ2-5	once	CASRGRPSETQYF
TRBV20-1	TRBJ1-4	NA	CSAAREAPRDF
TRBV7-6	TRBJ2-5	NA	CASSSPGTGGWETQYF
TRBV7-9	TRBJ2-3	NA	CASSTTGGITDTQYF
TRBV5-6	TRBJ2-5	NA	CASSFVGSQETQYF
TRBV27	TRBJ1-1	once	CASSSRTAEAFF
TRBV2	TRBJ1-5	once	CASSVTGLNQPQHF
TRBV10-3	TRBJ2-7	NA	CAISDESAGYEQYF
TRBV7-7	TRBJ2-1	NA	CASSSSSGGNNEQFF
TRBV12-5	TRBJ2-5	NA	CASGTGLRQETQYF
TRBV14	TRBJ1-6	NA	CASSHYRGGSPLHF
TRBV11-2	TRBJ2-1	NA	CASSSPRANEQFF
TRBV29-1	TRBJ2-3	NA	CSVKTGVTSTDTQYF
TRBV7-8	TRBJ2-1	NA	CASSLLRGEAANEQFF
TRBV29-1	TRBJ2-7	NA	CSAGGDEQYF
TRBV5-1	TRBJ2-3	NA	CASSLANTELDTQYF
TRBV7-2	TRBJ2-3	NA	CASSLDGPPDTQYF
TRBV12-5	TRBJ1-5	once	CASGLSGDINQPQHF
TRBV18	TRBJ1-5	NA	CASSQDRVGQPQHF
TRBV4-3	TRBJ2-3	NA	CASSQGWGIGTDTQYF
TRBV7-4	TRBJ1-3	NA	CASSFKTPGNTIYF
TRBV10-1	TRBJ2-7	NA	CASSESKGYEQYF